This T cell receptor (beta chain) was profiled in a study of T cells in Graves' hyperthyroidism and ophthalmopathy. Uncontrolled infection, other autoimmune disease, pregnancy or lactation barred patients from enrollment. From RNA transcripts, TCR beta CDR3 regions were amplified. TCR CDR3 underwent first-round RT-PCR with the HTBI primer set. MiXCR, applied by TCRdb to the multiplex PCR reads, yields one record per CDR3 protein. This sample has about 640,000 distinct CDR3 sequences; about a fifth occur once, and the top ten carry 34%. This CDR3 has 17 residues. Germline V CDR1 and CDR2: SGHRS, YFSETQ. J lost 5 bases, V lost 0 bases, and 8 bases had no gene match.

The origin of this receptor is a man in his thirties or forties with Graves' ophthalmopathy. The V gene is TRBV5-1, the J gene TRBJ2-1; 10 bases fit TRBD1. Sequencing input: blood. The CDR3 coding sequence is TGCGCCAGCAGCTTGGGCACCGGGACAGGGGAGGACAATGAGCAGTTCTTC. It translates to CASSLGTGTGEDNEQFF.